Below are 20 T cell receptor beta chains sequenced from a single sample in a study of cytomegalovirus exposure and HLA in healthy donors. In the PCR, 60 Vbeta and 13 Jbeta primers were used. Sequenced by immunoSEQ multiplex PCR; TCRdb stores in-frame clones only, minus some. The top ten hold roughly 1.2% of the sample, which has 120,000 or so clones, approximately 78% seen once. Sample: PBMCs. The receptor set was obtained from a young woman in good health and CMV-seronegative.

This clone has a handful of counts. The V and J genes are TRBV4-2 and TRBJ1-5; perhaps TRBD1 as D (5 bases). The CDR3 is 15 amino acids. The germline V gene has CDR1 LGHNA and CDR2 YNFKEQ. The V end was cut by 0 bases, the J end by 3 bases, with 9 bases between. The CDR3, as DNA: TGTGCCAGCAGCCAAGAAAGGGGATCCAATCAGCCCCAGCATTTT. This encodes CASSQERGSNQPQHF.

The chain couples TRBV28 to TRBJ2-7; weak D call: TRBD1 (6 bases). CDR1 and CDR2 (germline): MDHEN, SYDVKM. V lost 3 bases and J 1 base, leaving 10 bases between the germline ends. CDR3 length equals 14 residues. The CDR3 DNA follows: TGTGCCAGCAGTTTGAATAGGGGGTCCTACGAGCAGTACTTC. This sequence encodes CASSLNRGSYEQYF.

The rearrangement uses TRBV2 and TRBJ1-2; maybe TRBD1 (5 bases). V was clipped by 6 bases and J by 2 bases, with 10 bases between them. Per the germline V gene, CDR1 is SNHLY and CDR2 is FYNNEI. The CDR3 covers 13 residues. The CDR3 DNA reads TGTGCCAGCAGGGACACTGCGAACTATGGCTACACCTTC. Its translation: CASRDTANYGYTF. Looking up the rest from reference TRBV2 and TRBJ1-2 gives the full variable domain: EPEVTQTPSHQVTQMGQEVILRCVPISNHLYFYWYRQILGQKVEFLVSFYNNEISEKSEIFDDQFSVERPDGSNFTLKIRSTKLEDSAMYFCASRDTANYGYTFGSGTRLTVV.

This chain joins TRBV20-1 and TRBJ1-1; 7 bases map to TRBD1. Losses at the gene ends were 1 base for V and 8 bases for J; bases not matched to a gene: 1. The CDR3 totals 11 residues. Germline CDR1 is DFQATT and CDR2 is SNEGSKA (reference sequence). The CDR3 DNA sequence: TGCAGTGCTAGAGGGGGACAGGAAGCTTTCTTT. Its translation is CSARGGQEAFF.

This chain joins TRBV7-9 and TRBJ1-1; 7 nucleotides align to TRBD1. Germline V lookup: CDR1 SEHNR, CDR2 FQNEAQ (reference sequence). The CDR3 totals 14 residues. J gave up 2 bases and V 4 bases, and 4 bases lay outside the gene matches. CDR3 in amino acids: CASSSRTGNTEAFF. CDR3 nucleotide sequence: TGTGCCAGCAGCTCAAGGACAGGCAACACTGAAGCTTTCTTT. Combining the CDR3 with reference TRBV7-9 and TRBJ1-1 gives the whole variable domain DTGVSQNPRHKITKRGQNVTFRCDPISEHNRLYWYRQTLGQGPEFLTYFQNEAQLEKSRLLSDRFSAERPKGSFSTLEIQRTEQGDSAMYLCASSSRTGNTEAFFGQGTRLTVV.

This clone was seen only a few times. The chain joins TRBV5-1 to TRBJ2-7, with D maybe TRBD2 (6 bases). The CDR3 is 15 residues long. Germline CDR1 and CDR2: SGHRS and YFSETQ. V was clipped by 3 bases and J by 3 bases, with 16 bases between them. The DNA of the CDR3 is TGCGCCAGCAGCTGGGGACGGGAGTTCAACTACGAGCAGTACTTC. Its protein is CASSWGREFNYEQYF.

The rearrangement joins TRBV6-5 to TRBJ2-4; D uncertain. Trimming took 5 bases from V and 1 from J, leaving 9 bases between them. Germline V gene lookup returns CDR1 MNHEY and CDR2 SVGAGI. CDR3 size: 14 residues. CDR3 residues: CASSRMRAKNIQYF. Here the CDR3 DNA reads TGTGCCAGCAGTCGAATGAGGGCCAAAAACATTCAGTACTTC.

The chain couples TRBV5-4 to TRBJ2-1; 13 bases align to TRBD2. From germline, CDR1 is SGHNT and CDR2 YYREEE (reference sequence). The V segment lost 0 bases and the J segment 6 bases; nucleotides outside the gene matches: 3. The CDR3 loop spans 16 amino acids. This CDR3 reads CASSLELAGGTNEQFF. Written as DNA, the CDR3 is TGTGCCAGCAGCTTGGAACTAGCGGGAGGGACCAATGAGCAGTTCTTC.

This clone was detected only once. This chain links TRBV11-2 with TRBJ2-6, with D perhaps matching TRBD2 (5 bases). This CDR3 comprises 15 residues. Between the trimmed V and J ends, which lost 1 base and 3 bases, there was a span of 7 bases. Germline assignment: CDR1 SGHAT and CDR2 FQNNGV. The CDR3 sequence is CASSLVGSGANVLTF. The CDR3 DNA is TGTGCCAGCAGCTTAGTGGGGAGTGGGGCCAACGTCCTGACTTTC.

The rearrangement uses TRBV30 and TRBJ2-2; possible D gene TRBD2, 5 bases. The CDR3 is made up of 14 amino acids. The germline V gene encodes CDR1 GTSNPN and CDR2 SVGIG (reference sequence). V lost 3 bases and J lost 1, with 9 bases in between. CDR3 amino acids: CAWSGLKNTGELFF. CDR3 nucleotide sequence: TGTGCCTGGAGCGGACTTAAGAACACCGGGGAGCTGTTTTTT.

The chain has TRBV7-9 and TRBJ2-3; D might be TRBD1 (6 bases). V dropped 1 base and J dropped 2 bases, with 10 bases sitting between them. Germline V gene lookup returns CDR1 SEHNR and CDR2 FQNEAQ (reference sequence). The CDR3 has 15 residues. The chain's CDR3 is CASSLVRGNTDTQYF. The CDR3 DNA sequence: TGTGCCAGCAGCTTAGTCAGGGGTAACACAGATACGCAGTATTTT.

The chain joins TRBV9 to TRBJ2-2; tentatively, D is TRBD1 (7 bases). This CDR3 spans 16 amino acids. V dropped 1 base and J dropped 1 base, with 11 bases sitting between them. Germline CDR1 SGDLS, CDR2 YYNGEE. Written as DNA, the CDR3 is TGTGCCAGCAGCGTAACTCAGGGGGGGAACACCGGGGAGCTGTTTTTT. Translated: CASSVTQGGNTGELFF.

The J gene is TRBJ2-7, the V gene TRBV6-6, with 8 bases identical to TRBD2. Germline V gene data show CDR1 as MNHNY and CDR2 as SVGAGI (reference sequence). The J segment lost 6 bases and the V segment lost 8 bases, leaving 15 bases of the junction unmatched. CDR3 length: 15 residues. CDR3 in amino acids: CASRRSGSLLTEQYF. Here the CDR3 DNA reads TGTGCCAGCCGACGGAGCGGGAGCCTTTTGACCGAGCAGTACTTC.

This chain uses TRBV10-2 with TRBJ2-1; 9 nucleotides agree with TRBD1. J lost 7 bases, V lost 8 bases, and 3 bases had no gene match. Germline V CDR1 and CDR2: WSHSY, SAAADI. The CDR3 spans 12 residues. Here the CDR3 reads CASLDRGNEQFF. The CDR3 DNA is TGCGCCAGCCTGGACAGGGGTAATGAGCAGTTCTTC.

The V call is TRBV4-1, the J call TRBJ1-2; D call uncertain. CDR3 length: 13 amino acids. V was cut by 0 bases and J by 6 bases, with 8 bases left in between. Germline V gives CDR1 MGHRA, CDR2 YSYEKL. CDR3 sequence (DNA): TGCGCCAGCAGCCAAGAAAGAGGGAATGGCTACACCTTC. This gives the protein CASSQERGNGYTF.

CDR3 DNA sequence: TGTGCCAGCAGCTTAGTGGGACTAGCGGGGGGGTACGACGAGCAGTACTTC. Its translation is CASSLVGLAGGYDEQYF. The rearrangement joins TRBV7-2 to TRBJ2-7; 16 bases fit TRBD2. The V segment lost 1 base and the J segment 5 bases; nucleotides outside the gene matches: 5. CDR3 length: 17 amino acids. Germline assignment: CDR1 SGHTA and CDR2 FQGNSA.

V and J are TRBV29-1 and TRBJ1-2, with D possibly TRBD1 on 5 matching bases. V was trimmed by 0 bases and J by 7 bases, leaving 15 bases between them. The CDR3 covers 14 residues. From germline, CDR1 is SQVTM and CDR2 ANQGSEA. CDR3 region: CSVEDGLMGGGYTF. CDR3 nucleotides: TGCAGCGTTGAAGATGGGCTCATGGGGGGTGGCTACACCTTC.

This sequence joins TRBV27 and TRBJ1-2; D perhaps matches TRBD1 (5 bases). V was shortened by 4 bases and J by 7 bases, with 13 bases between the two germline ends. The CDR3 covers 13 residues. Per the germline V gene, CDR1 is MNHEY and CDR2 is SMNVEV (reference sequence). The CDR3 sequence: CASSSARAAGYTF. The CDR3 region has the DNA TGTGCCAGCAGTTCGGCCAGGGCCGCTGGCTACACCTTC.

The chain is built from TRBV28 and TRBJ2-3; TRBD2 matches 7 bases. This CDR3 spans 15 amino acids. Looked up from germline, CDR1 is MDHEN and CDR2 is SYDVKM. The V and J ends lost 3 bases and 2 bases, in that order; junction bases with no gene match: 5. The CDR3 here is CASSFRAGNTDTQYF. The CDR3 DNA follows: TGTGCCAGCAGTTTCCGAGCGGGGAACACAGATACGCAGTATTTT.

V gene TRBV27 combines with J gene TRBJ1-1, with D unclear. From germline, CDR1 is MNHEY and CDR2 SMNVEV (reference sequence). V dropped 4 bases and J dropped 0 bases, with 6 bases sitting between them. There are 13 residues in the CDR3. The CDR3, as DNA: TGTGCCAGCAGTTATTCAGTGAACACTGAAGCTTTCTTT. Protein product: CASSYSVNTEAFF.